The rows below give T cell receptor beta chains drawn from one sample of a study of early T cells in non-severe SARS-CoV-2 infection. TCRdb redid the calling of the 5' RACE reads with MiXCR, one entry per CDR3 protein. The sample consists of approximately 97,000 distinct CDR3 sequences, about 10% of them appearing once. Here the sequenced sample was whole blood, taken at baseline. The receptors were sampled from an adult who was a healthcare worker with PCR-confirmed SARS-CoV-2 infection or an uninfected control (not recorded which). Each CDR3 is given with its conserved first and last residue. The order of the fields is J gene, D gene, V gene, clone size, CDR3 DNA, CDR3 protein. The D gene is left open where the match is weak. For some rows the clone size is stated as once, few or many, or as a class when expanded; others skip it.

j_call: TRBJ1-2
d_call: -
v_call: TRBV29-1
clone_size: -
cdr3_nt: TGCAGCGAACGGGTAATACGCTTATATGGCTACACCTTC
cdr3_aa: CSERVIRLYGYTF

j_call: TRBJ2-5
d_call: -
v_call: TRBV3-1
clone_size: -
cdr3_nt: TGTGCCAGCAGCCAACTGGGTCAAGAGACCCAGTACTTC
cdr3_aa: CASSQLGQETQYF

j_call: TRBJ2-7
d_call: TRBD1
v_call: TRBV29-1
clone_size: few
cdr3_nt: TGCAGCGTTGAAGGGGGGACAGGGACCTACGAGCAGTACTTC
cdr3_aa: CSVEGGTGTYEQYF

j_call: TRBJ1-1
d_call: TRBD1
v_call: TRBV19
clone_size: few
cdr3_nt: TGTGCCAGTACCGAACAGGGGGCTGGGAGCACTGAAGCTTTCTTT
cdr3_aa: CASTEQGAGSTEAFF

j_call: TRBJ2-5
d_call: TRBD2
v_call: TRBV20-1
clone_size: many
cdr3_nt: TGCAGTGCTAAAATAGCGGGAAGACAAGAGACCCAGTACTTC
cdr3_aa: CSAKIAGRQETQYF

j_call: TRBJ1-5
d_call: -
v_call: TRBV12-3/TRBV12-4
clone_size: many
cdr3_nt: TGTGCCACTACAGATTCGGGGGAAACCAATCAGCCCCAGCATTTT
cdr3_aa: CATTDSGETNQPQHF

j_call: TRBJ2-7
d_call: TRBD1
v_call: TRBV7-9
clone_size: -
cdr3_nt: TGTGCCAGCAAACCCGGGACAGGTCAATACGAGCAGTACTTC
cdr3_aa: CASKPGTGQYEQYF

j_call: TRBJ1-6
d_call: -
v_call: TRBV3-1
clone_size: -
cdr3_nt: TGTGCCAGCAGCCCTGGACACAGTAATTCACCCCTCCACTTT
cdr3_aa: CASSPGHSNSPLHF

j_call: TRBJ2-1
d_call: -
v_call: TRBV11-2
clone_size: few
cdr3_nt: TGTGCCAGCAGCTTAGTCGTCGGGAGCTCCTACAATGAGCAGTTCTTC
cdr3_aa: CASSLVVGSSYNEQFF

j_call: TRBJ1-3
d_call: TRBD1
v_call: TRBV12-3/TRBV12-4
clone_size: many
cdr3_nt: TGTGCCAGCAGTCTGGGACAGGCTCCGAACACCATATATTTT
cdr3_aa: CASSLGQAPNTIYF

j_call: TRBJ1-4
d_call: -
v_call: TRBV18
clone_size: few
cdr3_nt: TGTGCCAGCTCAGTGAACAGCGGGGCTAATGAAAAACTGTTTTTT
cdr3_aa: CASSVNSGANEKLFF

j_call: TRBJ2-3
d_call: TRBD1
v_call: TRBV29-1
clone_size: -
cdr3_nt: TGCAGCGGGGCAGGGGGAGCAGATACGCAGTATTTT
cdr3_aa: CSGAGGADTQYF

j_call: TRBJ2-1
d_call: -
v_call: TRBV29-1
clone_size: -
cdr3_nt: TGCAGCGTTGATTTAGGGGTTGAGCAGTTCTTC
cdr3_aa: CSVDLGVEQFF

j_call: TRBJ2-1
d_call: -
v_call: TRBV5-1
clone_size: many
cdr3_nt: TGCGCCAGCAGCTTGCAATGGGGTAGTGAGCAGTTCTTC
cdr3_aa: CASSLQWGSEQFF

j_call: TRBJ2-1
d_call: -
v_call: TRBV11-2
clone_size: -
cdr3_nt: TGTGCCAGCAGCTTAGATGTAAGGTTGTCTCAGTTCTTC
cdr3_aa: CASSLDVRLSQFF

j_call: TRBJ2-7
d_call: -
v_call: TRBV10-2
clone_size: many
cdr3_nt: TGCGCCAGCAGTGACGGGCCGACCCCTTTCTACGAGCAGTACTTC
cdr3_aa: CASSDGPTPFYEQYF

j_call: TRBJ2-5
d_call: -
v_call: TRBV7-9
clone_size: once
cdr3_nt: TGTGCCAACAGACCCCGGGAACTCCTGTCCCAGTACTTC
cdr3_aa: CANRPRELLSQYF

j_call: TRBJ2-1
d_call: TRBD2
v_call: TRBV7-2
clone_size: few
cdr3_nt: TGTGCCAGCAGCCAGACGGCTAGCGGGAGCTCCTACAATGAGCAGTTCTTC
cdr3_aa: CASSQTASGSSYNEQFF

j_call: TRBJ1-1
d_call: -
v_call: TRBV20-1
clone_size: -
cdr3_nt: TGCAGTGCCCGAGTTCCCGGGGAGAACACTGAAGCTTTCTTT
cdr3_aa: CSARVPGENTEAFF

j_call: TRBJ2-3
d_call: -
v_call: TRBV12-3/TRBV12-4
clone_size: many
cdr3_nt: TGTGCCAGCAGTTTAAGGTTCACAGATACGCAGTATTTT
cdr3_aa: CASSLRFTDTQYF

j_call: TRBJ2-7
d_call: -
v_call: TRBV2
clone_size: once
cdr3_nt: TGTGCCAGCAGTGAACCCACAGCTACCTACGAGCAGTACTTC
cdr3_aa: CASSEPTATYEQYF

j_call: TRBJ2-7
d_call: -
v_call: TRBV27
clone_size: few
cdr3_nt: TGTGCCAGCAGTTTATACAGGGATACCTACGAGCAGTACTTC
cdr3_aa: CASSLYRDTYEQYF

j_call: TRBJ2-3
d_call: -
v_call: TRBV7-9
clone_size: -
cdr3_nt: TGTGCCAGCAGCTTAGTTGCAGATACGCAGTATTTT
cdr3_aa: CASSLVADTQYF

j_call: TRBJ2-3
d_call: -
v_call: TRBV7-9
clone_size: few
cdr3_nt: TGTGCCAGCACCACTACGAAGGGGGATACGCAGTATTTT
cdr3_aa: CASTTTKGDTQYF

j_call: TRBJ2-2
d_call: -
v_call: TRBV9
clone_size: -
cdr3_nt: TGTGCCAGCAGCGTTTATCCTAGCTCGAACACCGGGGAGCTGTTTTTT
cdr3_aa: CASSVYPSSNTGELFF

j_call: TRBJ1-4
d_call: -
v_call: TRBV7-9
clone_size: many
cdr3_nt: TGTGCCAGCAGCTTACAGGACGGGACGAATGAAAAACTGTTTTTT
cdr3_aa: CASSLQDGTNEKLFF

j_call: TRBJ1-1
d_call: -
v_call: TRBV7-6
clone_size: many
cdr3_nt: TGTGCCAGCAGCTTACGAGGACCGAACACTGAAGCTTTCTTT
cdr3_aa: CASSLRGPNTEAFF

j_call: TRBJ2-1
d_call: -
v_call: TRBV14
clone_size: -
cdr3_nt: TGTGCCAGCAGCCAAGAGGTGGAAGTGAATGAGCAGTTCTTC
cdr3_aa: CASSQEVEVNEQFF

j_call: TRBJ2-7
d_call: TRBD2
v_call: TRBV6-2/TRBV6-3
clone_size: few
cdr3_nt: TGTGCCAGCAGTCTTAGCGGGAGTGGCTACGAGCAGTACTTC
cdr3_aa: CASSLSGSGYEQYF

j_call: TRBJ2-2
d_call: TRBD1
v_call: TRBV7-2
clone_size: -
cdr3_nt: TGTGCCAGCAGCTCTGGGTCAGGGGGTAGTACCGGGGAGCTGTTTTTT
cdr3_aa: CASSSGSGGSTGELFF

j_call: TRBJ2-1
d_call: -
v_call: TRBV20-1
clone_size: many
cdr3_nt: TGCAGTGCCCGCCTACAGGTTCATGCGTTCGATGAGCAGTTCTTC
cdr3_aa: CSARLQVHAFDEQFF

j_call: TRBJ2-3
d_call: -
v_call: TRBV7-9
clone_size: many
cdr3_nt: TGTGCCAGCAGCCTCCCAGGCGATACGCAGTATTTT
cdr3_aa: CASSLPGDTQYF

j_call: TRBJ1-2
d_call: TRBD1
v_call: TRBV4-1
clone_size: few
cdr3_nt: TGCGCCAGCAGCCAAGCAGGGGACAGCTGGGACTATGGCTACACCTTC
cdr3_aa: CASSQAGDSWDYGYTF

j_call: TRBJ2-5
d_call: -
v_call: TRBV5-1
clone_size: -
cdr3_nt: TGCACCAGCAGCCAACAAGAGACCCAGTACTTC
cdr3_aa: CTSSQQETQYF

j_call: TRBJ1-4
d_call: TRBD1
v_call: TRBV14
clone_size: few
cdr3_nt: TGTGCCAGCAGCCAAGATCGGGGGGACAGTGGGGAAAAACTGTTTTTT
cdr3_aa: CASSQDRGDSGEKLFF